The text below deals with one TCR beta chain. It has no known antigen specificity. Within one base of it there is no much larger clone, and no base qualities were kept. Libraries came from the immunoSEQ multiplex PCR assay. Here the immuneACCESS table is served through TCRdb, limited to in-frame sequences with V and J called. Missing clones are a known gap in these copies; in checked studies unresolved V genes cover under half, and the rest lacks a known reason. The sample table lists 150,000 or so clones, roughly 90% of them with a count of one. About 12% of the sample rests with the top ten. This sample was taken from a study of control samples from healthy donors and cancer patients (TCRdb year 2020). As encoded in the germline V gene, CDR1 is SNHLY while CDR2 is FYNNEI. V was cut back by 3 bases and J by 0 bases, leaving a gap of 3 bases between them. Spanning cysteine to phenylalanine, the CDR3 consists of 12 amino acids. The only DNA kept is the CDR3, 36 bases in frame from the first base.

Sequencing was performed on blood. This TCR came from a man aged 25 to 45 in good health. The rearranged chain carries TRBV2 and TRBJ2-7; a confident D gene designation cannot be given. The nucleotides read TGTGCCAGCAGTGAGAGCTCCTACGAGCAGTACTTC. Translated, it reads CASSESSYEQYF. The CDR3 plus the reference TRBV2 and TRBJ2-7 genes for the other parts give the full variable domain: EPEVTQTPSHQVTQMGQEVILRCVPISNHLYFYWYRQILGQKVEFLVSFYNNEISEKSEIFDDQFSVERPDGSNFTLKIRSTKLEDSAMYFCASSESSYEQYFGPGTRLTVT.